Presented here are 17 T cell receptor beta chains from one specimen sequenced in a study of T cell repertoires in cytomegalovirus infection. TCRdb re-called the reads with MiXCR, one entry per CDR3 protein. The repertoire includes 360,000 or so distinct CDR3 sequences, about a third of them detected once, and 13% sits in the top ten. The antigens for these receptors are not known. This sample comprised cultured PBMCs, obtained from culture after CMV antigen stimulation. The source of these receptors is a human donor in good health (CMV status not recorded). Some clones in this sample may be carry-over from other donors' samples.

This chain connects TRBV19 to TRBJ2-7; 13 nucleotides line up with TRBD2. CDR1 and CDR2 from the germline V gene are LNHDA and SQIVND (reference sequence). Unmatched junction bases numbered 5, after V lost 3 bases and J lost 3 bases. The CDR3 runs 16 residues. DNA of the CDR3: TGTGCCAGTAGTATTCTAGGACTAGCGGGAGACTACGAGCAGTACTTC. Translated: CASSILGLAGDYEQYF.

This clonotype was picked up a small number of times. The rearrangement uses TRBV12-3 or TRBV12-4 and TRBJ2-5, with D perhaps matching TRBD2 (6 bases). The CDR3 consists of 17 residues. V lost 6 bases to trimming and J lost 5 bases, with 25 bases between them. The DNA of the CDR3 is TGTGCCAGCAGCCCACGCGGGGTCGGGGGTCTTGAGGAGACCCAGTACTTC. As protein: CASSPRGVGGLEETQYF.

In this sample, this clonotype turned up once. The chain carries TRBV20-1 and TRBJ2-2, with no clear D. Deletions cut 0 bases from V and 6 bases from J, with 8 bases between. The CDR3 is made up of 13 amino acids. Germline CDR1 DFQATT, CDR2 SNEGSKA (reference sequence). The CDR3 spells CSARDLVPGELFF. CDR3 coding DNA: TGCAGTGCTAGAGACTTAGTCCCCGGGGAGCTGTTTTTT.

This clonotype has a count of ten or more. The chain links TRBV4-3 to TRBJ2-2; a possible D gene is TRBD1 (5 bases). This CDR3 is 13 amino acids long. V was pared by 4 bases and J by 6 bases, with 9 bases between. Germline CDR1 LGHNA, CDR2 YSLEER. This CDR3 reads CASSLGVPGELFF. The CDR3 DNA follows: TGCGCCAGCAGCCTAGGGGTTCCCGGGGAGCTGTTTTTT.

In this sample, this clonotype turned up a few times. The J gene is TRBJ1-2, the V gene TRBV19; D unclear. CDR3 size: 13 residues. CDR1 is LNHDA and CDR2 is SQIVND in the germline V gene (reference sequence). V was shortened by 3 bases and J by 7 bases, with 12 bases between the two germline ends. The CDR3 bases are TGTGCCAGTAGTATCGGGGTACGGGCTGGCTACACCTTC. It yields the protein CASSIGVRAGYTF.

The V call is TRBV29-1, the J call TRBJ1-2, with D unclear. V shed 6 bases and J shed 7 bases, with 18 bases lying between them. Germline lookup yields CDR1 SQVTM and CDR2 ANQGSEA. The CDR3 contains 13 residues. CDR3 protein: CSVLNVVRGGYTF. Here the CDR3 DNA reads TGCAGCGTCCTCAACGTGGTGAGAGGTGGCTACACCTTC.

The chain combines TRBV7-3 with TRBJ1-1, with D possibly being TRBD1 (5 bases). The CDR3 extends over 14 amino acids. Trimming cost V 2 bases and J 1 base, with 8 bases left between them. CDR1 SGHTA and CDR2 FQGTGA come from the germline V gene. CDR3 loop: CASSLSGQNTEAFF. The CDR3 DNA reads as TGTGCCAGCAGCTTATCCGGACAGAACACTGAAGCTTTCTTT.

CDR3 amino acids: CASSLRTSGTSSYNEQFF. DNA of the CDR3: TGTGCCAGCAGTCTGAGGACTAGCGGGACCTCCTCCTACAATGAGCAGTTCTTC. The chain is built from TRBV2 and TRBJ2-1, with TRBD2 identical over 12 bases. Per germline, CDR1 SNHLY and CDR2 FYNNEI. CDR3 length: 18 amino acids. The V segment lost 5 bases and the J segment 0 bases; nucleotides outside the gene matches: 8.

This clonotype came up many times. The V call is TRBV18, the J call TRBJ1-2; possibly TRBD1 for D (5 bases). V lost 3 bases to trimming and J lost 0 bases, with 11 bases between them. The CDR3 contains 15 residues. Germline V gene lookup returns CDR1 KGHSH and CDR2 LQKENI. The CDR3 DNA reads TGTGCCAGCTCACCCGGGGACTGGACTAACTATGGCTACACCTTC. Translated, it gives CASSPGDWTNYGYTF.

In its sample, this clonotype was seen many times. The chain joins TRBV7-2 to TRBJ1-1, with 8 bases lining up with TRBD1. J was trimmed by 1 base and V by 3 bases; bases with no gene match: 4. The CDR3 is made up of 15 amino acids. Germline lookup yields CDR1 SGHTA and CDR2 FQGNSA. The CDR3, as DNA: TGTGCCAGCAGCTTTTCGACAGGGGCGAACACTGAAGCTTTCTTT. It encodes CASSFSTGANTEAFF.

This clonotype was recorded a few times. The chain combines TRBV7-2 with TRBJ2-7, with unresolved D. Per germline, CDR1 SGHTA and CDR2 FQGNSA. CDR3 length: 14 residues. Trimming removed 3 bases from V and 3 bases from J, with 12 bases in between. CDR3 residues: CASSFLVGGYEQYF. In nucleotides, the CDR3 is TGTGCCAGCAGCTTCCTCGTGGGTGGCTACGAGCAGTACTTC.

In this sample, this clonotype turned up a few times. The V and J genes are TRBV7-9 and TRBJ2-5, with 10 nucleotides matching TRBD1. Germline V gene lookup returns CDR1 SEHNR and CDR2 FQNEAQ (reference sequence). V shed 5 bases and J 1 base; nucleotides not matched to a gene: 4. This CDR3 is built from 15 residues. The CDR3 here is CASSHRDRGQETQYF. The CDR3 DNA is TGTGCCAGCAGCCACCGGGACAGGGGCCAAGAGACCCAGTACTTC.

This chain connects TRBV11-2 to TRBJ2-5; 7 bases agree with TRBD2. Germline CDR1 SGHAT, CDR2 FQNNGV. Trimming took 5 bases from V and 7 from J; bases not matched to a gene: 7. The CDR3 consists of 13 residues. The CDR3 DNA sequence: TGTGCCAGCAGCATCAGGACTAGTGGGACCCAGTACTTC. Amino acid sequence: CASSIRTSGTQYF.

The chain recombines TRBV12-3 or TRBV12-4 with TRBJ1-1, with a possible D match to TRBD1 (6 bases). The CDR3 loop spans 13 amino acids. V dropped 7 bases and J dropped 5 bases, with 14 bases sitting between them. CDR3 loop: CASTLEGGTEAFF. The DNA of the CDR3 is TGTGCCAGCACACTCGAAGGGGGAACTGAAGCTTTCTTT.

V and J are TRBV12-3 or TRBV12-4 and TRBJ2-5; D ambiguous. V lost 7 bases to trimming and J lost 4 bases, with 4 bases between them. The CDR3 contains 10 residues. The CDR3 DNA reads TGTGCCAGCATGGGAGAGACCCAGTACTTC. This encodes CASMGETQYF.

The CDR3 sequence: CSAERQGAVYEQYF. The CDR3 coding sequence is TGCAGTGCTGAAAGACAGGGGGCCGTCTACGAGCAGTACTTC. The V and J genes are TRBV20-1 and TRBJ2-7; TRBD1 matches 10 bases. This CDR3 region has 14 residues. CDR1 and CDR2 from the germline V gene are DFQATT and SNEGSKA (reference sequence). The V segment lost 5 bases and the J segment 3 bases; nucleotides outside the gene matches: 7.

The chain combines TRBV15 with TRBJ2-2; 9 bases line up with TRBD2. J lost 4 bases, V lost 6 bases, and 9 bases had no gene match. CDR1 and CDR2 (germline): LNHNV, YYDKDF (reference sequence). The length of the CDR3 is 16 residues. The CDR3 DNA is TGTGCCACCAGAGGGAGTAGCGGGAGTGGCACCGGGGAGCTGTTTTTT. It specifies CATRGSSGSGTGELFF.